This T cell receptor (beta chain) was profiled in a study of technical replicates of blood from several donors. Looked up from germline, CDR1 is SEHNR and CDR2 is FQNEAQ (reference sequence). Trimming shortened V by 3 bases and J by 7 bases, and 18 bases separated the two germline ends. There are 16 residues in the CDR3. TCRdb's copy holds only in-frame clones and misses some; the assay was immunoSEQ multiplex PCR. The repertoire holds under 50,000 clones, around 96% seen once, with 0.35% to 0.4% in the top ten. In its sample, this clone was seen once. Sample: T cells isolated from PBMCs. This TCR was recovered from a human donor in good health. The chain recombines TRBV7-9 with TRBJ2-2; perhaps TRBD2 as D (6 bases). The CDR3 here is CASSLTSMNQGGELFF. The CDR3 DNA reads TGTGCCAGCAGCTTGACTAGTATGAATCAAGGCGGGGAGCTGTTTTTT.